Listed below are T cell receptor beta chains from one sample, sequenced in a study of blood T cell repertoires in COVID-19. Data came from immunoSEQ multiplex PCR; TCRdb stores just in-frame clones and leaves some out. The data show 350,000 to 400,000 clones, 86% seen once. The sample comprised peripheral blood. These receptors were taken from a woman aged 60-70 years with COVID-19, enrolled during active disease. Both conserved end residues are part of each CDR3. A D gene is named only where the DNA matches it firmly. Not every row has a clone size; where given, it reads once, few, many or a size class.

size,J,length,V,D,DNA,CDR3
.,TRBJ1-1,16,TRBV5-1,TRBD1,TGCGCCAGCCGGGCAGGGGGCGCGCAAATGAACACTGAAGCTTTCTTT,CASRAGGAQMNTEAFF
.,TRBJ1-6,16,TRBV6-5,TRBD1,TGTGCCAGCAGTTATATAGGGACAGGGCTTAATTCACCCCTCCACTTT,CASSYIGTGLNSPLHF
few,TRBJ1-2,15,TRBV7-9,TRBD1,TGTGCCAGCAGCTACCTGGACAGGGGCGGGGATGGCTACACCTTC,CASSYLDRGGDGYTF
.,TRBJ2-1,16,TRBV5-1,TRBD1,TGCGCCAGCAGCTTGGCAGGGCAGGGGGCTTACAATGAGCAGTTCTTC,CASSLAGQGAYNEQFF
.,TRBJ1-2,11,TRBV30,.,TGTGCGTTCGGGGGGCAGGATGGCTACACCTTC,CAFGGQDGYTF
.,TRBJ1-5,14,TRBV27,.,TGTGCCAGCAGAAAGGTACAGGGCGGTCAGCCCCAGCATTTT,CASRKVQGGQPQHF
.,TRBJ2-7,14,TRBV2,.,TGTGCCAGCAGTGATCTTCGCAAAGGGGACGAGCAGTACTTC,CASSDLRKGDEQYF
.,TRBJ1-5,15,TRBV7-9,.,TGTGCCAGCAGCCGCGGCCCGAGTAGCAATCAGCCCCAGCATTTT,CASSRGPSSNQPQHF
.,TRBJ1-1,15,TRBV15,TRBD1,TGTGCCACCAGCCGAGGGGGGACAGGGAACACTGAAGCTTTCTTT,CATSRGGTGNTEAFF
few,TRBJ1-2,13,TRBV12-3/TRBV12-4,.,TGTGCCAGCAGTTTGGGGGGGATGGATGGCTACACCTTC,CASSLGGMDGYTF
once,TRBJ2-1,15,TRBV2,TRBD2,TGTGCCAGCAGTGATGGACTAGCGAGATACAATGAGCAGTTCTTC,CASSDGLARYNEQFF
.,TRBJ2-7,17,TRBV5-1,TRBD1,TGCGCCAGCAGCAGTGCCGGGACAGGGGAAAGGACCTACGAGCAGTACTTC,CASSSAGTGERTYEQYF
.,TRBJ1-2,13,TRBV29-1,.,TGCAGCGCTCACGGTGGAGGGTCGGGTGGCTACACCTTC,CSAHGGGSGGYTF
.,TRBJ2-1,15,TRBV4-1,.,TGCGCCAGCAGCCAACCCGCTACTAGGCCGGATGAGCAGTTCTTC,CASSQPATRPDEQFF
.,TRBJ2-2,17,TRBV19,TRBD1,TGTGCCAGTAGTCTGCCGAAGACAGGGCGGTCCACCGGGGAGCTGTTTTTT,CASSLPKTGRSTGELFF
once,TRBJ2-7,14,TRBV5-1,.,TGCGCCAGCAGCTTGGGCGGGGCCCTATACGAGCAGTACTTC,CASSLGGALYEQYF
.,TRBJ2-3,15,TRBV9,.,TGTGCCAGCAGCATTAGGAGGGGAGGTGGAGATACGCAGTATTTT,CASSIRRGGGDTQYF
.,TRBJ2-1,13,TRBV2,.,TGTGCCAGCAGAGAGGGTTGGGCCAATGAGCAGTTCTTC,CASREGWANEQFF
.,TRBJ1-6,15,TRBV11-2,.,TGTGCCAGCAGCTCCGGGGATACCTATAATTCACCCCTCCACTTT,CASSSGDTYNSPLHF
.,TRBJ2-1,11,TRBV20-1,TRBD2,TGCAGTGCTAGGGGCGGGAGTGAGCAGTTCTTC,CSARGGSEQFF
.,TRBJ2-3,15,TRBV2,TRBD1,TGTGCCAGCAGTGAGGGAGAGACAGGGACAGATACGCAGTATTTT,CASSEGETGTDTQYF
.,TRBJ2-6,18,TRBV6-2/TRBV6-3,.,TGTGCCAGCAGTTACTCGTTAGGGGCCCGCTCTGGGGCCAACGTCCTGACTTTC,CASSYSLGARSGANVLTF
.,TRBJ1-6,17,TRBV18,.,TGTGCCAGCTCACCATCGGGGGGCGGCTCCTATAATTCACCCCTCCACTTT,CASSPSGGGSYNSPLHF
.,TRBJ1-2,14,TRBV5-1,TRBD1,TGCGCCAGCAGCTTGCAACAGGGGGCTTATGGCTACACCTTC,CASSLQQGAYGYTF